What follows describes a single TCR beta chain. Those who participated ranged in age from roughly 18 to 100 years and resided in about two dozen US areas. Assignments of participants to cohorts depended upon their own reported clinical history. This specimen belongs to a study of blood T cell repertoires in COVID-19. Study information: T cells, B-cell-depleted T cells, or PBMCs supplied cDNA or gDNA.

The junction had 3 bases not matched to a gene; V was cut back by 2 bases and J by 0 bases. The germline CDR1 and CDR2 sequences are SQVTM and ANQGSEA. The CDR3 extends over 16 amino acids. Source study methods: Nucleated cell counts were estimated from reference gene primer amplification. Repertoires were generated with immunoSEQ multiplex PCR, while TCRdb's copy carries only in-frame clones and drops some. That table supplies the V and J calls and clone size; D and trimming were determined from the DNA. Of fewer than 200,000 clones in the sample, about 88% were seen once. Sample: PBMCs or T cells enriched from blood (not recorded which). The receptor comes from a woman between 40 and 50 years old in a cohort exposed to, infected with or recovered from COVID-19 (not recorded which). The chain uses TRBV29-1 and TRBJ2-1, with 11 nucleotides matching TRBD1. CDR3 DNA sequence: TGCAGCGTTGAATACGGGACAGGGGGCTCCTACAATGAGCAGTTCTTC. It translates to CSVEYGTGGSYNEQFF.